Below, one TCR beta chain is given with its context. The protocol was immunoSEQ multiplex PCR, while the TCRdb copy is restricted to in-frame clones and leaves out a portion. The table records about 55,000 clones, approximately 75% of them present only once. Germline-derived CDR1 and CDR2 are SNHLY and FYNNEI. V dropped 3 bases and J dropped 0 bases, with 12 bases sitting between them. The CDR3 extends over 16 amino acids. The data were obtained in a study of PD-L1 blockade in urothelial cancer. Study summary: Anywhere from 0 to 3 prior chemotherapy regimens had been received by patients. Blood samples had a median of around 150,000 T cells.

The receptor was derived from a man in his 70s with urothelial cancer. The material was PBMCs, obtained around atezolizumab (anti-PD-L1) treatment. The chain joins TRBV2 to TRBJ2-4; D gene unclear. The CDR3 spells CASSESSLLAKNIQYF. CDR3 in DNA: TGTGCCAGCAGTGAGTCCAGTCTGTTAGCCAAAAACATTCAGTACTTC.